A selection of T cell receptor beta chains follows, all from one sample in a study of regulatory T cells in long-lasting Graves disease. MiXCR, run by TCRdb on the multiplex PCR reads, gives a single entry per CDR3 protein. The table lists 400,000 to 450,000 distinct CDR3 sequences, just under 15% of them singletons. A further study also used this sample, focusing on T cells in Graves' hyperthyroidism and ophthalmopathy.

The input for sequencing was peripheral blood mononuclear cells (PBMCs), taken at new diagnosis, from a patient treated with antithyroid drugs. The receptors here all came from a woman aged 25 to 45 with Graves disease. CDR3s include the opening cysteine and the closing phenylalanine or tryptophan. A D gene is named only where the DNA matches it firmly. Size is omitted from some rows. Given values are once, few, many or a class for expanded clones.

>TRBV30|TRBD1|TRBJ2-1|many
TGTGCCAGACCGGGACAGGGGATGGAGCAGTTCTTC
CARPGQGMEQFF
>TRBV7-6|-|TRBJ2-1|few
TGTGCCAGCAGACCCCTGGGATCCAGCAACAATGAGCAGTTCTTC
CASRPLGSSNNEQFF
>TRBV6-2/TRBV6-3|-|TRBJ2-1|many
TGTGCCAGCAGCCCCCCCTACAATGAGCAGTTCTTC
CASSPPYNEQFF
>TRBV10-3|-|TRBJ1-6|-
TGTGCCATCAGCGCTGACAGCCCTAATTCACCCCTCCACTTT
CAISADSPNSPLHF
>TRBV29-1|-|TRBJ2-7|-
TGCAGCGTTGTTGATAGACGAGACTACGAGCAGTACTTC
CSVVDRRDYEQYF
>TRBV3-1|TRBD2|TRBJ2-5|many
TGTGCCAGCAGCCAACTGCGACTAGCGGTCCAAGAGACCCAGTACTTC
CASSQLRLAVQETQYF
>TRBV10-2|TRBD1|TRBJ1-1|many
TGCGCCACCCTCGGGACAGCTATAATGAACACTGAAGCTTTCTTT
CATLGTAIMNTEAFF
>TRBV3-1|-|TRBJ1-2|many
TGTGCCAGCAGTCGGCAGACTGCCGGGAGCTATGGCTACACCTTC
CASSRQTAGSYGYTF
>TRBV30|-|TRBJ2-7|-
TGTGCCTGGAGGGTGCCTCCCGGCGCCGAGCAGTACTTC
CAWRVPPGAEQYF
>TRBV9|TRBD1|TRBJ2-5|-
TGTGCCAGCAGCGCCGGAGACAGGGTGGAGACCCAGTACTTC
CASSAGDRVETQYF
>TRBV13|-|TRBJ2-1|many
TGTGCCAGCTCCGGCCCCATAGAGGGCAATGAGCAGTTCTTC
CASSGPIEGNEQFF
>TRBV11-3|TRBD1|TRBJ2-1|few
TGTGCCAGCAGCTCGGGACAGGGGGCAAAAGGTGAGCAGTTCTTC
CASSSGQGAKGEQFF
>TRBV30|TRBD1|TRBJ1-2|many
TGTGCCTGGAGTGTCAAAACCGGGACAGGGCCTGATGGCTACACCTTC
CAWSVKTGTGPDGYTF
>TRBV9|-|TRBJ1-1|-
TGTGCCAGCAGCGTAGACCCTAAGGGGCTCGTTATAACTGAAGCTTTCTTT
CASSVDPKGLVITEAFF
>TRBV27|-|TRBJ2-1|many
TGTGCCAGCAGCCTCCTGAGCGGGAATGAGCAGTTCTTC
CASSLLSGNEQFF
>TRBV11-2|-|TRBJ2-7|many
TGTGCCAGCAGCCCCCGCCGGGGGCTGCCCTACGAGCAGTACTTC
CASSPRRGLPYEQYF
>TRBV2|TRBD2|TRBJ2-1|many
TGTGCCAGCCTGGACGGACCGACTAGCGGCTCCTACAATGAGCAGTTCTTC
CASLDGPTSGSYNEQFF
>TRBV15|TRBD2|TRBJ2-2|-
TGTGCCACCAGCAGAGATCACGGGAGGTCCGGGGAGCTGTTTTTT
CATSRDHGRSGELFF
>TRBV20-1|TRBD1|TRBJ2-1|many
TGCAGTGCTAGGGGGGACAGGGGAATAAATGAGCAGTTCTTC
CSARGDRGINEQFF
>TRBV20-1|TRBD1|TRBJ2-7|few
TGCAGTGCGGTATCAGGGGGCCTCTACGAGCAGTACTTC
CSAVSGGLYEQYF
>TRBV4-1|-|TRBJ1-3|few
TGCGCCAGCAGCCAATCGGGGCCGGGAAACACCATATATTTT
CASSQSGPGNTIYF
>TRBV13|-|TRBJ2-5|many
TGTGCCAGCACAGCGTTGATCCAAGAGACCCAGTACTTC
CASTALIQETQYF